The next 20 T cell receptor beta chains were all read from a single sample in a study of vaccination effects on CD4 cells after COVID-19. Sequencing used immunoSEQ multiplex PCR; TCRdb keeps in-frame clones, though not all of them. This table holds around 79,000 clones, about four fifths found once. Peptide-pool stimulation followed by sequencing identified expanded antigen-specific CD4+ clonotypes in the ViraFEST assay. The culture ran for about 10 days, and then CD4+ T cells were isolated. Negative nucleocapsid antibody tests before and after vaccination confirmed no previous SARS-CoV-2 infection. Their specific antigens are unknown. The material sequenced was CD4+ T cells from PBMCs cultured with SARS-CoV-2 spike peptides, taken before COVID-19 vaccination. Every receptor here comes from a human donor who received a COVID-19 vaccine.

This clone was counted once. The rearrangement joins TRBV30 to TRBJ2-5, with D hard to call. The ends were cut back, 3 bases at V and 4 bases at J, with 12 bases in the middle. Germline CDR1 is GTSNPN and CDR2 is SVGIG (reference sequence). This CDR3 is 13 amino acids long. For the CDR3, the DNA is TGTGCCTGGAGATTCGGTCTAGGAGAGACCCAGTACTTC. Encoded protein: CAWRFGLGETQYF. The full variable domain, in which reference TRBV30 and TRBJ2-5 provide the parts outside the CDR3, is SQTIHQWPATLVQPVGSPLSLECTVEGTSNPNLYWYRQAAGRGLQLLFYSVGIGQISSEVPQNLSASRPQDRQFILSSKKLLLSDSGFYLCAWRFGLGETQYFGPGTRLLVL.

This chain joins TRBV28 and TRBJ2-7, with 10 bases matching TRBD1. Germline V gene lookup returns CDR1 MDHEN and CDR2 SYDVKM. The CDR3 has 17 amino acids. Trimming at V came to 5 bases and at J to 1 base, leaving 11 bases not matched to a gene. Here the CDR3 DNA reads TGTGCCAGCAGTCCTCTCCGAAGGACAGGGGGATCCTACGAGCAGTACGTC. Protein product: CASSPLRRTGGSYEQYV.

The chain combines TRBV19 with TRBJ2-5; D uncertain. The CDR3 is 14 residues long. Per the germline V gene, CDR1 is LNHDA and CDR2 is SQIVND (reference sequence). V gave up 0 bases and J gave up 1 base, with 6 bases separating them. The CDR3 bases are TGTGCCAGTAGTATAGAAACAGCCCAAGAGACCCAGTACTTC. The encoded protein is CASSIETAQETQYF.

The V and J genes are TRBV24-1 and TRBJ2-5; TRBD1 matches 9 bases. V trimming: 9 bases; J trimming: 4 bases; junction bases outside the gene matches: 5. The CDR3 length is 13 residues. Germline V CDR1 and CDR2: KGHDR, SFDVKD. CDR3 residues: CATGTGSVETQYF. CDR3 DNA: TGTGCCACCGGGACAGGGAGTGTAGAGACCCAGTACTTC.

The chain has TRBV12-5 and TRBJ1-2, with 7 positions matching TRBD1. Germline V gives CDR1 LGHNT, CDR2 FRNRAP. The CDR3 is 12 residues long. Trimming took 6 bases from V and 7 from J; bases not matched to a gene: 5. The CDR3 DNA follows: TGTGCTAGTGGCGACAGGGCGGTTGGCTACACCTTC. Amino acid sequence: CASGDRAVGYTF.

This clone has only a few counts. The rearrangement joins TRBV9 to TRBJ2-2; 7 positions agree with TRBD1. V gave up 3 bases and J gave up 3 bases; unmatched junction bases: 8. Germline lookup yields CDR1 SGDLS and CDR2 YYNGEE. This CDR3 has 16 residues. The CDR3 sequence: CASSGQGTVDTGELFF. The CDR3 DNA is TGTGCCAGCAGCGGACAAGGGACAGTAGACACCGGGGAGCTGTTTTTT.

V gene TRBV5-1 combines with J gene TRBJ1-2; D may be TRBD1 (6 bases). The V gene lost 0 bases and the J gene lost 2 bases, with 11 bases spanning the gap. The germline CDR1 and CDR2 sequences are SGHRS and YFSETQ. The CDR3 runs to 15 residues. Here the CDR3 reads CASSLGGLANYGYTF. The CDR3 DNA reads TGCGCCAGCAGCTTGGGGGGGCTAGCAAACTATGGCTACACCTTC.

This chain links TRBV19 with TRBJ1-4, with D possibly TRBD1 on 6 matching bases. The CDR3 is made up of 11 amino acids. Trimming cost V 6 bases and J 11 bases, with 10 bases left between them. Germline CDR1 reads LNHDA; CDR2 reads SQIVND (reference sequence). The CDR3 nucleotides are TGTGCCAGTAGCCTAGGACAGAAACTGTTTTTT. It encodes CASSLGQKLFF.

The gene calls are TRBV11-3 and TRBJ2-3; D ambiguous. The CDR3 consists of 15 residues. Trimming took 5 bases from V and 0 from J, leaving 12 bases between them. The germline V gene encodes CDR1 SGHNT and CDR2 YENEEA. The CDR3 region has the DNA TGTGCCAGCAGCCGCGGAGATTCTAGCACAGATACGCAGTATTTT. Amino acid sequence: CASSRGDSSTDTQYF.

This clone occurred a few times. This chain joins TRBV2 and TRBJ1-5; D is uncertain. V lost 4 bases, J lost 6 bases, and 13 bases lay in between. Germline V CDR1 and CDR2: SNHLY, FYNNEI. The CDR3 sequence is 14 residues long. The CDR3 region is CASSGSPSGQPQHF. CDR3 sequence (DNA): TGTGCCAGCAGTGGCAGCCCCTCCGGTCAGCCCCAGCATTTT.

The chain couples TRBV9 to TRBJ2-1, with D unresolved. The CDR3 loop spans 11 amino acids. Trimming removed 6 bases from V and 11 bases from J, with 12 bases in between. Germline V gene data show CDR1 as SGDLS and CDR2 as YYNGEE. This chain's CDR3 is CASTCHPKQFF. In DNA form, the CDR3 reads TGTGCCAGCACCTGCCACCCTAAGCAGTTCTTC.

The genes are TRBV18 and TRBJ2-3; TRBD2 matches 9 bases. V dropped 6 bases and J dropped 0; count of bases not matched to a gene: 7. CDR3 length: 16 amino acids. The germline CDR1 and CDR2 sequences are KGHSH and LQKENI. The CDR3 region is CASSAGLADSTDTQYF. The CDR3 coding sequence is TGTGCCAGCTCGGCGGGACTAGCAGACAGCACAGATACGCAGTATTTT. Complete variable domain (other parts from reference TRBV18 and TRBJ2-3): NAGVMQNPRHLVRRRGQEARLRCSPMKGHSHVYWYRQLPEEGLKFMVYLQKENIIDESGMPKERFSAEFPKEGPSILRIQQVVRGDSAAYFCASSAGLADSTDTQYFGPGTRLTVL.

This chain connects TRBV9 to TRBJ2-1; TRBD2 matches at 9 bases. Germline lookup yields CDR1 SGDLS and CDR2 YYNGEE. This CDR3 is built from 15 residues. Germline trimming cut 2 bases from V and 4 bases from J; bases unmatched to any gene: 4. The CDR3 protein is CASSVGRGGYNEQFF. The CDR3, as DNA: TGTGCCAGCAGCGTCGGGCGGGGGGGATACAATGAGCAGTTCTTC.

The chain couples TRBV6-5 to TRBJ1-2; 8 nucleotides agree with TRBD1. V was clipped by 6 bases and J by 10 bases; unmatched bases: 10. CDR3 size: 13 residues. CDR1 is MNHEY, CDR2 SVGAGI, per germline. The CDR3, as DNA: TGTGCCAGCAGCCGACAGGGGATAAAACTCTACACCTTC. Its translation is CASSRQGIKLYTF.

This clone was seen a single time. V and J are TRBV6-5 and TRBJ1-1; 11 bases match TRBD1. Looked up from germline, CDR1 is MNHEY and CDR2 is SVGAGI. Losses at the gene ends were 6 bases for V and 3 bases for J; bases not matched to a gene: 6. CDR3 size: 15 residues. The CDR3 bases are TGTGCCAGCAGGATAGGGACAGGGGGTGACACTGAAGCTTTCTTT. Its protein is CASRIGTGGDTEAFF.

The table lists this clone with a count of one. The V gene is TRBV5-5, the J gene TRBJ1-5; no reliable D call. The germline V gene encodes CDR1 SGHKS and CDR2 YYEKEE (reference sequence). The germline V and J ends were trimmed by 4 bases and 4 bases, with 9 bases remaining between them. This CDR3 contains 13 residues. The CDR3 loop is CASSPRPNQPQHF. In DNA form, the CDR3 reads TGTGCCAGCAGCCCCCGGCCGAATCAGCCCCAGCATTTT.

The V gene is TRBV5-8, the J gene TRBJ2-1; 15 nucleotides match TRBD2. This CDR3 contains 18 residues. CDR1 and CDR2 from the germline V gene are SGHTS and YDEGEE. J gave up 0 bases and V 4 bases, and 5 bases lay outside the gene matches. The CDR3 protein is CASSRTSGGAYSYNEQFF. In nucleotides, the CDR3 is TGTGCCAGCAGCCGGACTAGCGGGGGGGCTTACTCCTACAATGAGCAGTTCTTC. The whole variable domain, remainder taken from reference TRBV5-8 and TRBJ2-1, is EAGVTQSPTHLIKTRGQQATLRCSPISGHTSVYWYQQALGLGLQFLLWYDEGEERNRGNFPPRFSGRQFPNYSSELNVNALELEDSALYLCASSRTSGGAYSYNEQFFGPGTRLTVL.

The chain is built from TRBV6-6 and TRBJ1-2, with D unclear. In germline, CDR1 is MNHNY, CDR2 SVGAGI (reference sequence). The V end was cut by 4 bases, the J end by 6 bases, with 12 bases between. The CDR3 covers 13 residues. As DNA, the CDR3 is TGTGCCAGCAGTTCAGACAATGTTCATGGCTACACCTTC. Protein product: CASSSDNVHGYTF.

Here the CDR3 reads CASSFGTSGAFSTDTQYF. As DNA, the CDR3 is TGCGCCAGCAGCTTCGGGACTAGCGGGGCGTTTAGCACAGATACGCAGTATTTT. J is TRBJ2-3 and V is TRBV5-1, with 13 bases matching TRBD2. CDR1 and CDR2 (germline): SGHRS, YFSETQ. Trimming at V came to 2 bases and at J to 0 bases, leaving 6 bases not matched to a gene. The CDR3 has 18 amino acids. Based on the CDR3 plus reference TRBV5-1 and TRBJ2-3, the full variable domain is KAGVTQTPRYLIKTRGQQVTLSCSPISGHRSVSWYQQTPGQGLQFLFEYFSETQRNKGNFPGRFSGRQFSNSRSEMNVSTLELGDSALYLCASSFGTSGAFSTDTQYFGPGTRLTVL.

The chain joins TRBV10-3 to TRBJ1-1; D might be TRBD1 (6 bases). Germline loops: CDR1 ENHRY, CDR2 SYGVKD. The CDR3 has 12 residues. The V and J ends lost 11 bases and 2 bases respectively, with 12 bases between them. DNA of the CDR3: TGTGCCGCCGGGACATCTAACACTGAAGCTTTCTTT. Amino acids: CAAGTSNTEAFF.